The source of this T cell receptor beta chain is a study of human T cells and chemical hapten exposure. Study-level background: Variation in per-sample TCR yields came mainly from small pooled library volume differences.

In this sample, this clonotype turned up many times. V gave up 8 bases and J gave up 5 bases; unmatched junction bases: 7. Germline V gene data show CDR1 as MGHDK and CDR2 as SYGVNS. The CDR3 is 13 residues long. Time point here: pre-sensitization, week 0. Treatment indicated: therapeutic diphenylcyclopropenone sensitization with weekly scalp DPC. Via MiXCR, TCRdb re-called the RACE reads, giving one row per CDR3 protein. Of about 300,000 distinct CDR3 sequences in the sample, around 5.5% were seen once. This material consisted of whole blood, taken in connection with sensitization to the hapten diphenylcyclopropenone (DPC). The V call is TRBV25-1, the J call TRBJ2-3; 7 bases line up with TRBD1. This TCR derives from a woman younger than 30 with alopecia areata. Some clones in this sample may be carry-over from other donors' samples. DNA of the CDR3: TGTGCCAGCCGAAAAACAGGGGAAGATACGCAGTATTTT. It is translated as CASRKTGEDTQYF. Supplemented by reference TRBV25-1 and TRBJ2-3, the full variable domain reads EADIYQTPRYLVIGTGKKITLECSQTMGHDKMYWYQQDPGMELHLIHYSYGVNSTEKGDLSSESTVSRIRTEHFPLTLESARPSHTSQYLCASRKTGEDTQYFGPGTRLTVL.